These T cell receptor beta chains were read from a single sample in a study of T cell responses to AZD1222 COVID-19 vaccine. This table comes from immunoSEQ multiplex PCR, and its TCRdb copy is limited to in-frame clones, with some not included. The data show about 130,000 clones, with around 84% seen just once and approximately 4% held by the top ten. The source was peripheral blood, collected on day 0 of AZD1222 vaccination. The receptors were gathered from an adult in good health. Each CDR3 is given with its conserved first and last residue. Each record gives: D gene, clone size, J gene, V gene, CDR3 protein, CDR3 DNA. A D gene is named only where the DNA matches it firmly. Not all rows give a size; the values are once, few, many and, for expanded clones, a class.

>TRBD1|once|TRBJ1-1|TRBV6-5
CASYRGSHTEAFF
TGTGCCTCCTACAGGGGGAGTCACACTGAAGCTTTCTTT
>TRBD1|.|TRBJ1-6|TRBV30
CAWSVQGMLGSPLHF
TGTGCCTGGAGTGTACAGGGGATGTTAGGATCACCCCTCCACTTT
>.|.|TRBJ2-1|TRBV27
CASHREGRYNEQFF
TGTGCCAGTCACCGCGAGGGGCGATACAATGAGCAGTTCTTC
>TRBD1|.|TRBJ1-2|TRBV28
CASTERRQGDYGYTF
TGTGCCAGCACCGAGAGGCGACAGGGCGACTATGGCTACACCTTC
>TRBD1|.|TRBJ1-6|TRBV28
CASSLGLTTGTGNSPLHF
TGTGCCAGCAGTTTAGGTCTGACCACCGGGACAGGGAATTCACCCCTCCACTTT
>TRBD1|.|TRBJ2-5|TRBV5-1
CASSILSGQGFGRTQYF
TGCGCCAGCAGCATACTATCGGGACAGGGTTTTGGTAGGACCCAGTACTTC
>.|few|TRBJ1-2|TRBV10-3
CAISAQGGDYGYTF
TGTGCCATCAGTGCCCAAGGGGGAGACTATGGCTACACCTTC
>.|.|TRBJ1-5|TRBV6-5
CASSYSAASNQPQHF
TGTGCCAGCAGTTACTCGGCCGCTAGCAATCAGCCCCAGCATTTT
>TRBD1|.|TRBJ2-1|TRBV6-5
CASSPDRVPGNEQFF
TGTGCCAGCAGTCCCGACAGGGTCCCAGGTAATGAGCAGTTCTTC
>TRBD2|.|TRBJ2-1|TRBV24-1
CATSDPVAGGPRNEQFF
TGTGCCACCAGTGATCCGGTAGCGGGGGGGCCGCGGAATGAGCAGTTCTTC
>TRBD2|.|TRBJ2-1|TRBV29-1
CSVEIGTGRTGGSREQFF
TGCAGCGTTGAAATCGGGACCGGACGGACGGGAGGTAGCAGGGAGCAGTTCTTC
>.|.|TRBJ1-1|TRBV28
CASSFPGPNTEAFF
TGTGCCAGCAGTTTTCCGGGGCCCAACACTGAAGCTTTCTTT
>TRBD1|few|TRBJ2-1|TRBV30
CACNDRASSYNEQFF
TGTGCCTGCAACGACAGGGCCAGCTCCTACAATGAGCAGTTCTTC
>.|.|TRBJ1-1|TRBV25-1
CASSGSGGNTEAFF
TGTGCCAGCAGTGGGTCGGGGGGGAACACTGAAGCTTTCTTT
>.|.|TRBJ1-1|TRBV3-1/TRBV3-2
CASSLTGRMNTEAFF
TGTGCCAGCAGCCTCACAGGTAGGATGAACACTGAAGCTTTCTTT
>TRBD1|.|TRBJ1-2|TRBV28
CASSLPGQGFYGYTF
TGTGCCAGCAGCCTCCCGGGACAGGGCTTTTATGGCTACACCTTC
>TRBD1|.|TRBJ1-1|TRBV27
CASSLSGQGATEAFF
TGTGCCAGCAGTTTATCGGGCCAGGGGGCGACTGAAGCTTTCTTT
>.|.|TRBJ1-2|TRBV5-6
CASSPLPTGRYGYTF
TGTGCCAGCAGCCCCCTCCCAACAGGGAGATATGGCTACACCTTC
>.|.|TRBJ1-4|TRBV28
CASWQGGAEKLFF
TGTGCCAGCTGGCAGGGAGGAGCCGAAAAACTGTTTTTT
>TRBD1|.|TRBJ2-5|TRBV5-4
CASSASTGGAGKTQYF
TGTGCCAGCAGCGCCTCAACAGGGGGCGCTGGGAAGACCCAGTACTTC
>.|.|TRBJ2-2|TRBV27
CASSFQGGELFF
TGTGCCAGCAGTTTCCAGGGCGGGGAGCTGTTTTTT
>TRBD1|.|TRBJ1-5|TRBV18
CASSPTGGPYSNQPQHF
TGTGCCAGCTCACCGACAGGGGGCCCGTATAGCAATCAGCCCCAGCATTTT
>TRBD1|.|TRBJ1-2|TRBV6-5
CASSYKGTGGYHGYTF
TGTGCCAGCAGTTATAAGGGGACAGGGGGCTACCATGGCTACACCTTC